These 14 T cell receptor beta chains share one sample of origin, sequenced in a study of T cell repertoires in cytomegalovirus infection. In TCRdb, the reads were re-called with MiXCR into one record per CDR3 protein. The top ten clones hold 10% to 13% of a sample with fewer than 550,000 distinct CDR3 sequences, about 10% of them seen once. Source material: PBMCs. These receptors were obtained from a human donor in good health (CMV status not recorded). Some clones in this sample may be carry-over from other donors' samples.

This rearrangement joins TRBV28 to TRBJ1-5; 7 positions agree with TRBD1. The J segment lost 3 bases and the V segment lost 1 base, leaving 6 bases of the junction unmatched. The CDR3 has 16 residues. Germline assignment: CDR1 MDHEN and CDR2 SYDVKM. CDR3 sequence (DNA): TGTGCCAGCAGTTTATCCGGGACAGAAACCAATCAGCCCCAGCATTTT. The encoded protein is CASSLSGTETNQPQHF.

This clonotype was seen many times. The V call is TRBV7-9, the J call TRBJ1-4, with TRBD1 matching over 7 bases. The CDR3 is made up of 14 amino acids. The J segment lost 8 bases and the V segment lost 5 bases, leaving 8 bases of the junction unmatched. The germline gives CDR1 SEHNR, CDR2 FQNEAQ (reference sequence). CDR3 coding DNA: TGTGCCAGCAGCGCGGACAGGCGTTGGGAAAAACTGTTTTTT. Its translation is CASSADRRWEKLFF.

This rearrangement joins TRBV6-6 to TRBJ2-5, with D hard to call. Germline assignment: CDR1 MNHNY and CDR2 SVGAGI (reference sequence). Trimming took 7 bases from V and 4 from J, leaving 19 bases between them. The CDR3 length is 15 residues. Written as DNA, the CDR3 is TGTGCCAGCATGACCCGGACCGCGGAGCGAGAGACCCAGTACTTC. Protein: CASMTRTAERETQYF.

This clonotype was counted many times. CDR3 region: CASSLSGWDQPQHF. The CDR3 nucleotides are TGTGCCAGCAGCTTATCGGGATGGGATCAGCCCCAGCATTTT. The rearrangement joins TRBV7-9 to TRBJ1-5, with D unresolved. Germline V lookup: CDR1 SEHNR, CDR2 FQNEAQ (reference sequence). The V end lost 2 bases, the J end lost 5 bases, and 10 bases lay between the germline ends. This CDR3 is built from 14 residues.

In this sample, this clonotype turned up many times. The chain uses TRBV7-9 and TRBJ2-7, with D tentatively TRBD1 (6 bases). This CDR3 is built from 13 residues. CDR1 is SEHNR and CDR2 is FQNEAQ in the germline V gene (reference sequence). Deletions cut 2 bases from V and 3 bases from J, with 8 bases between. The CDR3: CASSLSTGYEQYF. The CDR3 nucleotides are TGTGCCAGCAGCTTATCGACAGGCTACGAGCAGTACTTC.

The chain couples TRBV5-1 to TRBJ1-6, with TRBD1 matching over 7 bases. V gave up 2 bases and J gave up 5 bases; unmatched junction bases: 4. The CDR3 is made up of 15 amino acids. Germline lookup yields CDR1 SGHRS and CDR2 YFSETQ. The CDR3 is CASSFTGADNSPLHF. CDR3 coding DNA: TGCGCCAGCAGCTTTACAGGGGCCGATAATTCACCCCTCCACTTT.

This chain links TRBV30 with TRBJ1-5; D gene uncertain. The V and J ends lost 0 bases and 9 bases respectively, with 9 bases between them. Germline loops: CDR1 GTSNPN, CDR2 SVGIG (reference sequence). The CDR3 contains 12 residues. DNA of the CDR3: TGTGCCTGGAGTGTAACCCGGGGGCCCCAGCATTTT. It yields the protein CAWSVTRGPQHF.

This clonotype was detected only once. This chain links TRBV20-1 with TRBJ2-6; D gene ambiguous. CDR3 length equals 14 residues. The V gene lost 3 bases and the J gene lost 2 bases, with 8 bases spanning the gap. Germline-derived CDR1 and CDR2 are DFQATT and SNEGSKA (reference sequence). The CDR3 sequence: CSASKQTGANVLTF. CDR3 nucleotides: TGCAGTGCTAGCAAGCAAACTGGGGCCAACGTCCTGACTTTC.

This clonotype was seen repeatedly, ten times or more. The chain is built from TRBV6-1 and TRBJ2-1; TRBD1 matches 8 bases. Germline V lookup: CDR1 MNHNS, CDR2 SASEGT. Trimming cost V 6 bases and J 5 bases; bases outside gene matches: 3. The CDR3 has 13 residues. The CDR3: CASSPDRDNEQFF. As DNA, the CDR3 is TGTGCCAGCAGCCCGGACAGGGACAATGAGCAGTTCTTC.

This clonotype occurred many times. The rearrangement links TRBV5-4 to TRBJ2-3; 16 positions match TRBD2. The CDR3 totals 17 residues. J was trimmed by 5 bases and V by 5 bases; bases with no gene match: 8. Per germline, CDR1 SGHNT and CDR2 YYREEE (reference sequence). The CDR3 bases are TGTGCCAGCAGATCCGGGACTAGCGGGAGGGCCGTAGATACGCAGTATTTT. Translating gives CASRSGTSGRAVDTQYF.

This clonotype showed up many times. The V gene is TRBV10-3, the J gene TRBJ2-7; a weak D match, TRBD2 (5 bases). The V and J ends lost 6 bases and 2 bases respectively, with 14 bases between them. The CDR3 is made up of 14 amino acids. CDR1 is ENHRY and CDR2 is SYGVKD in the germline V gene. CDR3 in DNA: TGTGCCATCAGGCCCTATGAGGAGGCCTACGAGCAGTACTTC. This translates into CAIRPYEEAYEQYF.

This clonotype was detected a few times. The CDR3 loop reads CASSLVAGLSGANVLTF. The CDR3 nucleotides read TGCGCCAGCAGCTTGGTGGCGGGACTCTCTGGGGCCAACGTCCTGACTTTC. The rearrangement joins TRBV5-1 to TRBJ2-6; perhaps TRBD2 as D (6 bases). This CDR3 has 17 residues. In germline, CDR1 is SGHRS, CDR2 YFSETQ. Trimming stripped 0 bases from V and 0 bases from J, with 10 bases between. Together with reference TRBV5-1 and TRBJ2-6, the CDR3 gives the full variable domain: KAGVTQTPRYLIKTRGQQVTLSCSPISGHRSVSWYQQTPGQGLQFLFEYFSETQRNKGNFPGRFSGRQFSNSRSEMNVSTLELGDSALYLCASSLVAGLSGANVLTFGAGSRLTVL.

This clonotype was counted ten times or more. V usage is TRBV5-1 and J usage is TRBJ2-3; 8 nucleotides agree with TRBD2. With 1 base clipped from V and 2 bases from J, the junction kept 9 bases outside the gene matches. Germline V gene data show CDR1 as SGHRS and CDR2 as YFSETQ. The CDR3 runs to 17 residues. CDR3 residues: CASSLNNGGAFTDTQYF. The CDR3 coding sequence is TGCGCCAGCAGCTTGAATAACGGGGGGGCCTTCACAGATACGCAGTATTTT.

This clonotype was found a few times. The chain employs TRBV7-9 and TRBJ2-6; a possible D gene is TRBD2 (5 bases). Trimming stripped 7 bases from V and 1 base from J, with 11 bases between. CDR3 size: 15 residues. Per germline, CDR1 SEHNR and CDR2 FQNEAQ (reference sequence). The CDR3 sequence: CASTPGGSGANVLTF. The CDR3, as DNA: TGTGCCAGCACCCCCGGAGGATCTGGGGCCAACGTCCTGACTTTC.